These T cell receptor beta chains were read from a single sample in a study of PD-1 blockade in classical Hodgkin lymphoma. Sequencing used immunoSEQ multiplex PCR; TCRdb keeps in-frame clones, though not all of them. The table records under 60,000 clones, about 89% of them present only once. Sequenced here: peripheral blood mononuclear cells (PBMCs), sampled before the fourth cycle of nivolumab. The origin of the receptors is a human donor with classical Hodgkin lymphoma. The CDR3 runs from the conserved cysteine through the conserved F or W. Each record gives: V gene, CDR3 length, D gene, clone size, J gene, CDR3 DNA, CDR3 protein. D genes are given only for firm matches. The size field is filled for only some rows; it gives once, few, many or a size class.

TRBV6-4	13	NA	NA	TRBJ2-1	TGTGCCAGCAGCGGGATCCTCGGGGATGAGCAGTTCTTC	CASSGILGDEQFF
TRBV7-2	14	NA	NA	TRBJ2-7	TGTGCCAGCAGCTTAGTCCACCCCTCCTACGAGCAGTACTTC	CASSLVHPSYEQYF
TRBV28	15	TRBD2	NA	TRBJ2-7	TGTGCCAGCAGTTCCCGGGGAGGGAGATCCTACGAGCAGTACTTC	CASSSRGGRSYEQYF
TRBV6-6	16	NA	NA	TRBJ2-2	TGTGCCAGCAGTTACTCACTGGGACAACCGACCGGGGAGCTGTTTTTT	CASSYSLGQPTGELFF
TRBV10-1	17	TRBD2	once	TRBJ2-2	TGCGCCAGCGGCGGACTAGCGGGAGGGAGAAACACCGGGGAGCTGTTTTTT	CASGGLAGGRNTGELFF
TRBV27	12	NA	NA	TRBJ2-2	TGTGCCAGCAGTTTTATCACCGGGGAGCTGTTTTTT	CASSFITGELFF
TRBV11-2	14	NA	NA	TRBJ2-1	TGTGCCAGCAGCTTCAGAGACTCCTACAATGAGCAGTTCTTC	CASSFRDSYNEQFF
TRBV27	17	TRBD2	NA	TRBJ2-3	TGTGCCAGCAGTCCAGAACTAGCGGGGGGCGGTGGCGGTACGCAGTATTTT	CASSPELAGGGGGTQYF
TRBV7-8	14	NA	NA	TRBJ1-5	TGTGCCAGCACCTTGGTATCGGGACGGCAGCCCCAGCATTTT	CASTLVSGRQPQHF
TRBV11-1	13	NA	NA	TRBJ1-2	TGTGCCAGCAGCTTAGCACTGAACTATGGCTACACCTTC	CASSLALNYGYTF
TRBV19	16	TRBD1	NA	TRBJ1-5	TGTGCCAGTAGTATAACAGGGGACTATAGCAATCAGCCCCAGCATTTT	CASSITGDYSNQPQHF
TRBV14	15	TRBD1	NA	TRBJ2-1	TGTGCCAGCAGCCCCGGGACAGGGCACTACAATGAGCAGTTCTTC	CASSPGTGHYNEQFF
TRBV10-2	16	NA	NA	TRBJ2-7	TGCGCCAGCAGTGAGTCGACGGGGGTTAGCTCCTACGAGCAGTACTTC	CASSESTGVSSYEQYF
TRBV19	15	TRBD1	NA	TRBJ1-2	TGTGCCAGTAGTAGCCGCGGGACAGGGTTACATGGCTACACCTTC	CASSSRGTGLHGYTF
TRBV4-3	16	NA	NA	TRBJ2-7	TGCGCCAGCAGCCAAGAAATAGTGAGGGCCTCCTACGAGCAGTACTTC	CASSQEIVRASYEQYF
TRBV18	14	NA	NA	TRBJ1-1	TGTGCCAGCTCAAAGGACATAATGAACACTGAAGCTTTCTTT	CASSKDIMNTEAFF
TRBV27	12	TRBD2	NA	TRBJ2-7	TGTGCCAGCAGCTTGGGAGGGGACGAGCAGTACTTC	CASSLGGDEQYF
TRBV2	16	NA	NA	TRBJ1-5	TGTGCCAGCAGTGAAGCGCTAGGACCTAGCAATCAGCCCCAGCATTTT	CASSEALGPSNQPQHF
TRBV29-1	12	TRBD2	NA	TRBJ2-7	TGCAGCGTGGGAAGCGGGACCCACGAGCAGTACTTC	CSVGSGTHEQYF
TRBV19	16	TRBD1	NA	TRBJ2-2	TGTGCCAGTGCAGAGGACAGGGGGTCCGACACCGGGGAGCTGTTTTTT	CASAEDRGSDTGELFF
TRBV29-1	14	TRBD1	NA	TRBJ1-2	TGCAGCGTTTCTACGACAGGGATCCACTATGGCTACACCTTC	CSVSTTGIHYGYTF
TRBV9	13	NA	NA	TRBJ2-3	TGTGCCAGCAACGACGGGGGAAGGGGTACGCAGTATTTT	CASNDGGRGTQYF
TRBV7-8	15	TRBD1	NA	TRBJ1-4	TGTGCCAGCAGCGTCTACCGGGACAGGAATGAAAAACTGTTTTTT	CASSVYRDRNEKLFF
TRBV4-2	15	TRBD1	NA	TRBJ2-7	TGTGCCAGCAGCCAAGAGGGACAGCCTTCCTACGAGCAGTACTTC	CASSQEGQPSYEQYF
TRBV4-2	16	NA	NA	TRBJ2-2	TGTGCCAGCAGCCAAGAGGTACAGGGGAACACCGGGGAGCTGTTTTTT	CASSQEVQGNTGELFF
TRBV7-9	12	NA	few	TRBJ2-1	TGTGCCGGATGGGGGCAAAACAATGAGCAGTTCTTC	CAGWGQNNEQFF
TRBV5-6	15	NA	NA	TRBJ2-2	TGTGCCAGCAGCTTCCAGACAGCGAACACCGGGGAGCTGTTTTTT	CASSFQTANTGELFF
TRBV29-1	11	NA	NA	TRBJ2-3	TGCAGCGTTCAGGGAGCGGATACGCAGTATTTT	CSVQGADTQYF
TRBV19	10	NA	few	TRBJ2-1	TGTGCCAGTAGTAAAAATGAGCAGTTCTTC	CASSKNEQFF
TRBV6-5	16	NA	NA	TRBJ1-1	TGTGCCAGCAGTTACGGCAGGGGAGTGGTGAACACTGAAGCTTTCTTT	CASSYGRGVVNTEAFF
TRBV9	13	NA	NA	TRBJ2-7	TGTGCCAGCAGCTCCGGAGGGGTGGGGGAGCAGTACTTC	CASSSGGVGEQYF
TRBV6-5	15	TRBD1	NA	TRBJ2-3	TGTGCCAGCAGTTATCAGGGACAGGGGAAAGATACGCAGTATTTT	CASSYQGQGKDTQYF
TRBV15	14	NA	NA	TRBJ1-5	TGTGCCACCAGCAGAGGGTATAGCAATCAGCCCCAGCATTTT	CATSRGYSNQPQHF
TRBV11-2	15	NA	once	TRBJ2-5	TGTGCCAGCAGCTTAGTCAGGGGACACCAAGAGACCCAGTACTTC	CASSLVRGHQETQYF
TRBV29-1	12	NA	NA	TRBJ2-7	TGCAGCGTTGAAGGACAAACCTACGAGCAGTACTTC	CSVEGQTYEQYF
TRBV28	15	TRBD2	NA	TRBJ2-1	TGTGCCAGCAGAAATGCGGGGGGGGCCTACAATGAGCAGTTCTTC	CASRNAGGAYNEQFF
TRBV7-9	15	NA	NA	TRBJ2-2	TGTGCCAGCAGAGAGCCAGGAGCGGGCACCGGGGAGCTGTTTTTT	CASREPGAGTGELFF
TRBV5-6	15	NA	NA	TRBJ1-1	TGTGCCAGCAGCTTGGGATGGACACAGAACACTGAAGCTTTCTTT	CASSLGWTQNTEAFF
TRBV6-5	12	NA	NA	TRBJ1-2	TGTGCCAGCACCATGGGCGGCAGGGACTACACCTTC	CASTMGGRDYTF
TRBV28	13	NA	NA	TRBJ1-1	TGTGCCAGCAGTTTACTAGGGGACACTGAAGCTTTCTTT	CASSLLGDTEAFF
TRBV5-1	15	NA	NA	TRBJ2-5	TGCGCCAGCAGCCCCGGACGAGACCTCCAAGAGACCCAGTACTTC	CASSPGRDLQETQYF
TRBV7-3	16	NA	NA	TRBJ2-5	TGTGCCAGCAGCTTATTTAAGCCTGGGGGCGAAGAGACCCAGTACTTC	CASSLFKPGGEETQYF
TRBV9	14	NA	NA	TRBJ1-1	TGTGCCAGCAGCCGGGAGGTAACGAGCACTGAAGCTTTCTTT	CASSREVTSTEAFF
TRBV4-3	13	NA	NA	TRBJ1-2	TGCGCCAGCAGCCAAGTAAGCTCCTATGGCTACACCTTC	CASSQVSSYGYTF
TRBV18	13	NA	NA	TRBJ2-5	TGTGCCAGCTCACCGAACAGGGAAGAGACCCAGTACTTC	CASSPNREETQYF
TRBV9	15	NA	NA	TRBJ2-5	TGTGCCAGCAGTAACTCCCACTATGAGGGGGAGACCCAGTACTTC	CASSNSHYEGETQYF
TRBV7-9	14	TRBD2	NA	TRBJ2-2	TGTGCCAGCAGCTTATTGACTAGCGGGAGGGAGCTGTTTTTT	CASSLLTSGRELFF
TRBV7-6	14	NA	NA	TRBJ2-7	TGTGCCAGCAGCCCTACGGGATTCGGTCACGAGCAGTACTTC	CASSPTGFGHEQYF
TRBV29-1	14	NA	few	TRBJ1-1	TGCAGCACCAAATCCGGGACAACGAACACTGAAGCTTTCTTT	CSTKSGTTNTEAFF
TRBV9	13	NA	NA	TRBJ2-1	TGTGCCAGCGGGGCAGAACTTGGCAATGAGCAGTTCTTC	CASGAELGNEQFF